This paragraph reports one T cell receptor beta chain. Its antigen is not identified. These data come from a study of cytomegalovirus exposure and HLA in healthy donors. PCR primers comprised 60 Vbeta and 13 Jbeta primers. Data came from immunoSEQ multiplex PCR; TCRdb stores just in-frame clones and leaves some out. The table lists about 130,000 clones, 60% to 75% of them singletons, with more than 6.5% in the top ten. General study results and limits: Upon later analysis, HLA-associated TCR beta chains proved more clonally expanded than other, equally common chains.

Germline CDR1 reads ENHRY; CDR2 reads SYGVKD. This CDR3 has 16 amino acids. V was cut by 3 bases and J by 4 bases, with 16 bases left in between. This receptor was obtained from a young man in good health and CMV-seronegative. The source material was PBMCs. V and J are TRBV10-3 and TRBJ1-3; weak D call: TRBD1 (6 bases). The chain's CDR3 is CAISDPGAAPGNTIYF. The CDR3 region has the DNA TGTGCCATCAGTGATCCAGGGGCAGCCCCAGGAAACACCATATATTTT.